The 23 T cell receptor beta chains in this list originate from one sample, sequenced in a study of blood T cell repertoires in COVID-19. The table came from immunoSEQ multiplex PCR; TCRdb's copy has only in-frame clones and leaves some out. The table lists about 15,000 clones, about 85% of them singletons. The sample taken for sequencing was peripheral blood. Source of these receptors: a human donor in a cohort sampled during active COVID-19.

The genes are TRBV6-1 and TRBJ1-5, with a tentative D call TRBD1 (5 bases). Trimming left V 1 base short and J 4 bases short, with 11 bases between. CDR3 length: 15 amino acids. Germline loops: CDR1 MNHNS, CDR2 SASEGT. CDR3 amino acids: CASSEVTALNQPQHF. CDR3 bases: TGTGCCAGCAGTGAAGTGACAGCTCTGAATCAGCCCCAGCATTTT.

This clone was found a few times. This chain joins TRBV7-8 and TRBJ2-1; D may be TRBD2 (7 bases). The CDR3 consists of 16 residues. Trimming stripped 6 bases from V and 5 bases from J, with 20 bases between. Germline CDR1 is SGHVS and CDR2 is FQNEAQ. In DNA form, the CDR3 reads TGTGCCAGCAGTTATTCAAGGGGGGGGAGGAACAATGAGCAGTTCTTC. Encoded protein: CASSYSRGGRNNEQFF.

This chain connects TRBV18 to TRBJ2-5, with a possible D match to TRBD1 (5 bases). CDR1 is KGHSH and CDR2 is LQKENI in the germline V gene. The CDR3 contains 14 residues. Trimming shortened V by 3 bases and J by 5 bases, and 13 bases separated the two germline ends. In nucleotides, the CDR3 is TGTGCCAGCTCACCTCCGGTCAGGGCTGAGACCCAGTACTTC. Its translation: CASSPPVRAETQYF.

The rearrangement joins TRBV5-6 to TRBJ2-7; 9 bases are a match to TRBD1. The ends lost 2 bases at V and 6 bases at J; junction bases unmatched: 6. Germline CDR1 and CDR2: SGHDT and YYEEEE. The CDR3 extends over 14 amino acids. In DNA, the CDR3 is TGTGCCAGCAGCTTAGGGGGACAGGGCGTCGAGCAGTACTTC. Residues: CASSLGGQGVEQYF.

The CDR3 loop is CASSLRNEQFF. For the CDR3, the DNA is TGTGCCAGCAGCCTCCGCAATGAGCAGTTCTTC. The chain carries TRBV4-2 and TRBJ2-1; D not certain. This CDR3 has 11 amino acids. V was cut by 4 bases and J by 6 bases, with 4 bases left in between. Germline V gives CDR1 LGHNA, CDR2 YNFKEQ.

This sequence joins TRBV9 and TRBJ2-1; tentative D call: TRBD1 (6 bases). This CDR3 spans 12 amino acids. Germline lookup yields CDR1 SGDLS and CDR2 YYNGEE. The V end was cut by 3 bases, the J end by 15 bases, with 16 bases between. DNA for the CDR3: TGTGCCAGCAGCGCGCCACAGGGCCCGTGGTTCTTC. This codes for CASSAPQGPWFF.

The chain recombines TRBV24-1 with TRBJ2-3, with 12 bases that match TRBD2. There are 18 residues in the CDR3. Trimming removed 3 bases from V and 0 bases from J; junction bases left unmatched: 6. In germline, CDR1 is KGHDR, CDR2 SFDVKD. CDR3 in amino acids: CATSDTTGTSGSTDTQYF. In DNA, the CDR3 is TGTGCCACCAGTGATACTACCGGGACTAGCGGGAGCACAGATACGCAGTATTTT.

V gene TRBV11-1 combines with J gene TRBJ2-5, with no clear D. This CDR3 has 13 residues. From germline, CDR1 is SGHAT and CDR2 FQDESV (reference sequence). V lost 5 bases, J lost 4 bases, and 11 bases lay in between. The CDR3 spells CASSHSPRETQYF. The DNA for the CDR3 is TGTGCCAGCAGCCATAGCCCCAGAGAGACCCAGTACTTC.

The chain couples TRBV6-1 to TRBJ1-6; a weak D match, TRBD1 (6 bases). Germline V gene sequence: CDR1 MNHNS, CDR2 SASEGT. V was trimmed by 1 base and J by 11 bases, leaving 12 bases between them. The CDR3 spans 14 residues. The CDR3: CASSEGVRGPPLHF. The CDR3 DNA is TGTGCCAGCAGTGAAGGAGTCAGGGGACCACCCCTCCACTTT.

This clone was detected only a few times. The rearrangement uses TRBV10-3 and TRBJ2-2; 10 bases are a match to TRBD1. This CDR3 is 15 amino acids long. Trimming removed 2 bases from V and 3 bases from J; junction bases left unmatched: 0. The V gene's germline CDR1 is ENHRY and CDR2 SYGVKD. The CDR3 coding sequence is TGTGCCATCAGTGAGGGACAGGGGGACACCGGGGAGCTGTTTTTT. It encodes CAISEGQGDTGELFF.

The chain is built from TRBV7-2 and TRBJ1-2, with 9 bases that match TRBD1. This CDR3 contains 14 residues. CDR1 is SGHTA, CDR2 FQGNSA, per germline. V lost 2 bases and J lost 5; bases outside the gene matches: 3. CDR3 amino acids: CASSLTGGLYGYTF. CDR3 coding DNA: TGTGCCAGCAGCTTAACAGGGGGCCTTTATGGCTACACCTTC.

The J gene is TRBJ2-3, the V gene TRBV11-2; 12 nucleotides align to TRBD2. This CDR3 contains 18 residues. Germline trimming cut 1 base from V and 3 bases from J; bases unmatched to any gene: 8. CDR1 is SGHAT, CDR2 FQNNGV, per germline. The CDR3, as DNA: TGTGCCAGCAGCTTAGGGGGCCTAGCGGGAGGGGGAACAGATACGCAGTATTTT. Encoded protein: CASSLGGLAGGGTDTQYF.

This clone came up once. The rearrangement links TRBV5-1 to TRBJ2-1; maybe TRBD1 (6 bases). The CDR3 totals 15 residues. The germline V gene has CDR1 SGHRS and CDR2 YFSETQ. The V end was cut by 2 bases, the J end by 0 bases, with 9 bases between. The CDR3 loop is CASSLGGSSYNEQFF. Here the CDR3 DNA reads TGCGCCAGCAGCTTAGGGGGAAGCTCCTACAATGAGCAGTTCTTC. Supplemented by reference TRBV5-1 and TRBJ2-1, the full variable domain reads KAGVTQTPRYLIKTRGQQVTLSCSPISGHRSVSWYQQTPGQGLQFLFEYFSETQRNKGNFPGRFSGRQFSNSRSEMNVSTLELGDSALYLCASSLGGSSYNEQFFGPGTRLTVL.

The chain couples TRBV19 to TRBJ1-1; a possible D gene is TRBD1 (5 bases). The germline V gene encodes CDR1 LNHDA and CDR2 SQIVND (reference sequence). Deletions cut 2 bases from V and 0 bases from J, with 7 bases between. The CDR3 runs 14 residues. CDR3 in amino acids: CASSIIGVNTEAFF. The CDR3 DNA reads as TGTGCCAGTAGTATAATAGGGGTGAACACTGAAGCTTTCTTT.

The V gene is TRBV4-2, the J gene TRBJ2-5, with D possibly being TRBD2 (5 bases). The CDR3 sequence is 15 residues long. CDR1 LGHNA and CDR2 YNFKEQ come from the germline V gene. The V end was cut by 1 base, the J end by 4 bases, with 13 bases between. The CDR3 DNA sequence: TGTGCCAGCAGCCAAGCCCGGGGAAGTCGAGAGACCCAGTACTTC. Encoded protein: CASSQARGSRETQYF.

The V call is TRBV7-2, the J call TRBJ1-4; D perhaps matches TRBD1 (5 bases). There are 15 residues in the CDR3. The germline V gene has CDR1 SGHTA and CDR2 FQGNSA. V lost 1 base and J lost 5, with 11 bases in between. The CDR3 protein is CASSLGGVKNEKLFF. The DNA for the CDR3 is TGTGCCAGCAGCTTAGGGGGGGTAAAGAATGAAAAACTGTTTTTT.

The chain is built from TRBV6-2 or TRBV6-3 and TRBJ2-1, with 8 bases matching TRBD2. V lost 6 bases and J lost 8; bases outside the gene matches: 12. CDR1 and CDR2 (germline): MNHEY, SVGEGT. The CDR3 consists of 15 residues. CDR3 in amino acids: CASSGGGRAHHEQFF. The CDR3 bases are TGTGCCAGCAGCGGGGGGGGCAGGGCTCACCATGAGCAGTTCTTC.

V gene TRBV19 combines with J gene TRBJ1-2, with D possibly matching TRBD1 (5 bases). This CDR3 has 10 amino acids. V was clipped by 6 bases and J by 8 bases, with 7 bases between them. The germline V gene encodes CDR1 LNHDA and CDR2 SQIVND (reference sequence). Here the CDR3 DNA reads TGTGCCAGTAGCCAGGGCGGCTACACCTTC. This encodes CASSQGGYTF.

This sequence joins TRBV20-1 and TRBJ1-5; D gene unclear. CDR3 length: 12 amino acids. CDR1 is DFQATT and CDR2 is SNEGSKA in the germline V gene (reference sequence). V gave up 3 bases and J gave up 7 bases, with 10 bases separating them. CDR3 region: CSASSGMQPQHF. CDR3 DNA sequence: TGCAGTGCTAGTTCCGGGATGCAGCCCCAGCATTTT.

This chain connects TRBV5-4 to TRBJ1-2; D call uncertain. With 4 bases removed from V and 7 bases from J, the gap between germline ends came to 20 bases. The CDR3 length is 15 residues. The V gene's germline CDR1 is SGHNT and CDR2 YYREEE (reference sequence). The CDR3 region has the DNA TGTGCCAGCAGCCCGGAAGTCGTACATTCGGGTGGCTACACCTTC. Translation: CASSPEVVHSGGYTF.

This chain joins TRBV2 and TRBJ1-4, with 9 bases identical to TRBD1. V lost 4 bases, J lost 5 bases, and 17 bases stayed unmatched. CDR3 size: 19 residues. Germline values: CDR1 SNHLY, CDR2 FYNNEI. The CDR3 coding sequence is TGTGCCAGCAGTGCCGGGACAGGGAGAACTCAGATACTAAATGAAAAACTGTTTTTT. The encoded protein is CASSAGTGRTQILNEKLFF.

This clone was counted between two and nine times. The CDR3 DNA is TGTGCCAGTATACGGGGGGAAAACACCGGGGAGCTGTTTTTT. This codes for CASIRGENTGELFF. The chain combines TRBV28 with TRBJ2-2; 7 nucleotides align to TRBD2. The V segment lost 9 bases and the J segment 2 bases; nucleotides outside the gene matches: 6. Germline loops: CDR1 MDHEN, CDR2 SYDVKM. The CDR3 consists of 14 residues.

This chain connects TRBV2 to TRBJ1-5; maybe TRBD1 (5 bases). The CDR3 has 15 amino acids. Trimming removed 4 bases from V and 0 bases from J, with 10 bases in between. Germline assignment: CDR1 SNHLY and CDR2 FYNNEI. For the CDR3, the DNA is TGTGCCAGCAGTGCGGGGGGTAATAGCAATCAGCCCCAGCATTTT. This sequence encodes CASSAGGNSNQPQHF.